The T cell receptor (beta chain) under discussion was sequenced for a study of shared clonotypes between healthy human individuals. This table comes from immunoSEQ multiplex PCR, and its TCRdb copy is limited to in-frame clones, with some not included. Here the sample spans hundreds of thousands of clones, 75% to 85% being singletons. CDR3 length: 16 amino acids. V dropped 5 bases and J dropped 2 bases, with 16 bases sitting between them. Germline CDR1 reads MDHEN; CDR2 reads SYDVKM. This receptor was identified in a woman in her thirties or forties in good health. Some clones in this sample may be carry-over from other donors' samples. The sequenced sample was PBMCs. The chain uses TRBV28 and TRBJ2-1, with TRBD2 as a possible D gene (5 bases). In DNA, the CDR3 is TGTGCCAGCAGTCCTCGTGGACTCTTCCCCTACAATGAGCAGTTCTTC. This sequence encodes CASSPRGLFPYNEQFF. The full variable domain, in which reference TRBV28 and TRBJ2-1 provide the parts outside the CDR3, is DVKVTQSSRYLVKRTGEKVFLECVQDMDHENMFWYRQDPGLGLRLIYFSYDVKMKEKGDIPEGYSVSREKKERFSLILESASTNQTSMYLCASSPRGLFPYNEQFFGPGTRLTVL.